The clone carrying this T cell receptor (beta chain) was seen ten or more times. Its antigen remains unidentified. These data belong to a study of T cell repertoires in cytomegalovirus infection. The CDR3 length is 14 residues. V was cut by 2 bases and J by 1 base, with 8 bases left in between. TCRdb analysed the reads with MiXCR anew, one entry per CDR3 protein. Of roughly 49,000 distinct CDR3 sequences detected, 20% to 25% appear once; the ten largest clones hold 18%. The origin of this receptor is a human donor in good health (CMV status not recorded). Some clones in this sample may be carry-over from other donors' samples. The chain recombines TRBV12-3 or TRBV12-4 with TRBJ1-1, with D tentatively TRBD1 (6 bases). The sequenced sample consisted of PBMCs, sequenced either directly or after in vitro stimulation (not recorded which). CDR3 loop: CASSLIQGNTEAFF. For the CDR3, the DNA is TGTGCCAGCAGTTTAATACAGGGGAACACTGAAGCTTTCTTT.